This T cell receptor (beta chain) was recovered during a study of blood T cell repertoires in COVID-19 (dated by TCRdb to about 2020). With regard to the full study: Samples covering the acute and convalescent phases of COVID-19 were provided by collaborators in the United States, Italy and Spain. The sample metadata nearly always contained a de-identified subject ID, COVID-19 status, age in years and sex. A freely available public database, intended as a resource for researchers studying the immune response to SARS-CoV-2, is where the repertoires were released. The dataset comprised deeply sampled blood TCRbeta repertoires from subjects exposed to, actively infected with, or recovered from COVID-19. Samples were obtained from the ongoing ImmuneRACE study (first 160 participants) and from about 1,300 subjects provided by 6 global collaborators. Where available, HLA class I and class II types were obtained from metadata supplied by the sample provider rather than from assay-based typing. The prospective study material was composed of cDNA or gDNA derived from T cells, B-cell-depleted T cells, or PBMCs. General study outcomes and caveats: Clinical and demographic metadata were provided uncurated, with the amount varying by source and participant.

Counted from cysteine to phenylalanine, this CDR3 has 15 amino acids. The retained sequence is limited to the CDR3, 45 bases, with the frame set at the first base. A distance of 12 bases separates the germline ends of V and J, which lose 2 bases and 6 bases respectively. According to the germline V gene (reference sequence), CDR1 reads SGHKS and CDR2 reads YYEKEE. TCRbeta CDR3 regions were amplified from genomic DNA by means of the immunoSEQ Assay, a bias-controlled multiplex PCR. The authors processed their data as follows. Within the assay, amplification of reference gene primers was used to estimate how many nucleated cells each sample contained. To quantify the absolute abundance of each unique TCRbeta CDR3 rearrangement, sequence reads were collapsed and filtered. For each sample, productive Simpson clonality was calculated as the square root of Simpson's diversity index over productive rearrangements. What TCRdb holds here is the immuneACCESS table cut down to in-frame rearrangements. Part of the clones is not present; checked against another copy, under half of the missing clones reflect an unresolved V gene, and the others are unexplained. The D gene and trimming were derived from the DNA, and the V and J assignments and clone size from that table. For this sample there are some 270,000 clones; roughly four fifths appear just once. The ten biggest clones cover 15% to 18% of the sample.

Notes on this clone: No cognate antigen has been identified for it. No clone much larger than this one lies a single base away; base qualities are absent.

In Seattle, one collaborating source enrolled patients while the infection was active and tracked those patients longitudinally over the course of disease. The collaborating institutions used their own protocols to collect whole blood in K2EDTA tubes. Collaborator samples were shipped for TCRbeta analysis as frozen whole blood, isolated PBMCs, or DNA extracted from either sample type. The sequence is built from TRBV5-5 and TRBJ1-6, with no confident D gene call. Sequencing was carried out using peripheral blood. This sequence was found in a person aged 65 to 79 with COVID-19, enrolled during active disease. The nucleotide sequence reads TGTGCCAGCAGCTTTACAGTGATCCGTAATTCACCCCTCCACTTT. The resulting protein is CASSFTVIRNSPLHF.